The rows below give T cell receptor beta chains drawn from one sample of a study of early T cells in non-severe SARS-CoV-2 infection. Via MiXCR, TCRdb re-called the 5' RACE reads, giving one row per CDR3 protein. The table shows 60,000 or so distinct CDR3 sequences, with around 12% occurring only once. Source material: whole blood. Source of these receptors: an adult who was a healthcare worker with PCR-confirmed SARS-CoV-2 infection or an uninfected control (not recorded which). Each CDR3 is given with its conserved first and last residue.

V gene	CDR3 protein
TRBV5-8	CASSSLLMGDGETQYF
TRBV18	CASSPDQPGTDTQYF
TRBV12-2	CASRFLGPMDEKLFF
TRBV29-1	CSVQRANNEQYF
TRBV10-3	CAISAGANVLTF
TRBV9	CASTKSGTGSSYNSPLHF
TRBV28	CAVKGSTDTQYF
TRBV12-3/TRBV12-4	CASSLAGPLSGQYF
TRBV30	CAWSFTGGANEQFF
TRBV19	CASSTAGGSNQPQHF
TRBV12-3/TRBV12-4	CASSPTVPDGYTF
TRBV7-2	CASSPTSGGLRLYNEQFF
TRBV11-2	CASSLASRWEQFF
TRBV29-1	CSGSHYVNTEAFF
TRBV20-1	CSAERGAYQPQHF
TRBV5-1	CASSPSGAQETQYF
TRBV6-5	CASSPTGRFDQPQHF
TRBV24-1	CATSQTGSSAEAFF
TRBV5-1	CASSVQSMDTEAFF
TRBV6-1	CASSGQGQSNTEAFF